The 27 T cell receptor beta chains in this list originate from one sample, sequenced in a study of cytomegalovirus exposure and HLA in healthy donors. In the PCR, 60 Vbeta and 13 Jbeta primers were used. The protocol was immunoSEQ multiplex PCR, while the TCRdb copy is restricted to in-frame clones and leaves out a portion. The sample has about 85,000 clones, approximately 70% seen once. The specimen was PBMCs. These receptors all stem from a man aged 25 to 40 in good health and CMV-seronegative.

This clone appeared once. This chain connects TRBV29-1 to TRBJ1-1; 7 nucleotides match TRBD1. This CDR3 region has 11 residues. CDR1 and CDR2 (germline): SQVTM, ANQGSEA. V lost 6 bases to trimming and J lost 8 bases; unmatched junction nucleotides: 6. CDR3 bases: TGCAGCGTCGGAGGGGGCAGGGAAGCTTTCTTT. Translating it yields CSVGGGREAFF.

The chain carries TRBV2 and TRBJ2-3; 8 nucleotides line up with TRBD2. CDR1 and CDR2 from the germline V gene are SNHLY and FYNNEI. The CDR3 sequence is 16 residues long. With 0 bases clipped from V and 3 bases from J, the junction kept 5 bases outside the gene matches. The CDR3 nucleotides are TGTGCCAGCAGTGAAGCCCTTCCGGGAGGGACAGATACGCAGTATTTT. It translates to CASSEALPGGTDTQYF.

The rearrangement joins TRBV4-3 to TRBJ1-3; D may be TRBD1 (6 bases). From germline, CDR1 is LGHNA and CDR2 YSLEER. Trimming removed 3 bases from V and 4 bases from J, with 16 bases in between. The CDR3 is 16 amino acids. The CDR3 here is CASSQEIQGLGNTIYF. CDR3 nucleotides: TGCGCCAGCAGCCAGGAAATACAGGGATTAGGAAACACCATATATTTT.

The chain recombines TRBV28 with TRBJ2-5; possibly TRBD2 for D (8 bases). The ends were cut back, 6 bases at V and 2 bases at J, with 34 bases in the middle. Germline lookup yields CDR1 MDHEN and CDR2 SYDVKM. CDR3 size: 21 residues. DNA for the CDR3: TGTGCCAGCAGGGGACAGTCCGATTTGGGACTAGTCAGAAGCGAACAAGAGACCCAGTACTTC. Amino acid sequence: CASRGQSDLGLVRSEQETQYF.

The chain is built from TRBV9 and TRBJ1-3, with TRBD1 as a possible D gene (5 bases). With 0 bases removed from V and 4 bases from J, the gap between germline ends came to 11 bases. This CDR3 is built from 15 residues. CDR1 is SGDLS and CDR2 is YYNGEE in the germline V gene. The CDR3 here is CASSVDGAHGNTIYF. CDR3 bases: TGTGCCAGCAGCGTAGATGGGGCGCACGGAAACACCATATATTTT.

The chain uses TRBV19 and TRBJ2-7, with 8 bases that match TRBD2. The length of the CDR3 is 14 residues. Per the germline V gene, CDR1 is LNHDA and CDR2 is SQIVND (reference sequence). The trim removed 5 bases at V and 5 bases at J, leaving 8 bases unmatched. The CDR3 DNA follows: TGTGCCAGTAGTCCCCGGGGGGGGTTGGACGAGCAGTACTTC. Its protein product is CASSPRGGLDEQYF. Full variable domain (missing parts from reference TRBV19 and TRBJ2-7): DGGITQSPKYLFRKEGQNVTLSCEQNLNHDAMYWYRQDPGQGLRLIYYSQIVNDFQKGDIAEGYSVSREKKESFPLTVTSAQKNPTAFYLCASSPRGGLDEQYFGPGTRLTVT.

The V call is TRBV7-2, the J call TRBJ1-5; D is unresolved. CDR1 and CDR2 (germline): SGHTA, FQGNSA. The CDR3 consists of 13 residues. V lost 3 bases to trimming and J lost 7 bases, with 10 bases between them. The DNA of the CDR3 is TGTGCCAGCAGCTTGAGCCTGTCCCAGCCCCAGCATTTT. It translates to CASSLSLSQPQHF.

The CDR3 spells CASSSEAHSWGNQPQHF. The DNA for the CDR3 is TGTGCCAGCAGCTCCGAGGCGCATTCGTGGGGCAATCAGCCCCAGCATTTT. The rearrangement joins TRBV7-8 to TRBJ1-5; D gene ambiguous. The CDR3 sequence is 17 residues long. CDR1 is SGHVS and CDR2 is FQNEAQ in the germline V gene. V shed 4 bases and J shed 2 bases, with 18 bases lying between them.

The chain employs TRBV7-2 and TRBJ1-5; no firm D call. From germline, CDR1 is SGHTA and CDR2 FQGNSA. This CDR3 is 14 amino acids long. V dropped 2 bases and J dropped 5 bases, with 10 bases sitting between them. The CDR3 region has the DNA TGTGCCAGCAGCTTACGCCAGACTTATCAGCCCCAGCATTTT. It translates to CASSLRQTYQPQHF.

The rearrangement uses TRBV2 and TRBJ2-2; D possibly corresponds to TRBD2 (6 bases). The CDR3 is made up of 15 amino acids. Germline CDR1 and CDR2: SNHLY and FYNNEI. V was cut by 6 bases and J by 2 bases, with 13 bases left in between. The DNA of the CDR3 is TGTGCCAGCAGCCGGGACTGGAAAAACACCGGGGAGCTGTTTTTT. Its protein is CASSRDWKNTGELFF.

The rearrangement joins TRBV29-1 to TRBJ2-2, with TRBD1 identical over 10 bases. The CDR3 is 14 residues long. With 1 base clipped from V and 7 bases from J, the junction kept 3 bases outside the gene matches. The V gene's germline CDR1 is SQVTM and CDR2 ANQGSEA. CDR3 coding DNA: TGCAGCGTTGAAGGACAGGGGGCCGTCGGGGAGCTGTTTTTT. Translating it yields CSVEGQGAVGELFF.

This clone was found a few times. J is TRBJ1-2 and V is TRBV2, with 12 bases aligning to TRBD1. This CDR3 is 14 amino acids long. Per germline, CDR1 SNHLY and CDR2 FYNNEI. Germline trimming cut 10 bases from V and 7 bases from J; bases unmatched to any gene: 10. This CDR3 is CATIRDRGQGGYTF. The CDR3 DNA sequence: TGTGCCACCATACGGGACAGGGGGCAGGGTGGCTACACCTTC.

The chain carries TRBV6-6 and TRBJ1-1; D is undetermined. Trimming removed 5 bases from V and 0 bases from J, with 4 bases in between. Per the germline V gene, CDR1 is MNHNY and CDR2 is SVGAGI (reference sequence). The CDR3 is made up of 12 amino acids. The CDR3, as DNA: TGTGCCAGCAGTCCCATGAACACTGAAGCTTTCTTT. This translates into CASSPMNTEAFF.

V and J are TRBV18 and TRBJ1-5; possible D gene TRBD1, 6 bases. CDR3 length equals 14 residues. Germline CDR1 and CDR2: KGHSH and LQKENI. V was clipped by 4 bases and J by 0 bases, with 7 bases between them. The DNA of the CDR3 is TGTGCCAGCTCACGGACAGTTAGCAATCAGCCCCAGCATTTT. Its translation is CASSRTVSNQPQHF.

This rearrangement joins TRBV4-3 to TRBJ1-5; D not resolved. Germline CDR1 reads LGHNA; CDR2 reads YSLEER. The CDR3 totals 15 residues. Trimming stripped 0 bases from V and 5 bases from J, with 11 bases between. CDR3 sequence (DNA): TGCGCCAGCAGCCAAGATATCAGGACTTATCAGCCCCAGCATTTT. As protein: CASSQDIRTYQPQHF.

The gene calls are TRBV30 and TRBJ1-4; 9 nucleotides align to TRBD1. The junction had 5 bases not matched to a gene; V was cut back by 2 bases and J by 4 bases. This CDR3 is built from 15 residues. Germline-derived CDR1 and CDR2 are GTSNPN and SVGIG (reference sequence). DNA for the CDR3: TGTGCCTGGAGTCCCACGGGACAGGGTAATGAAAAACTGTTTTTT. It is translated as CAWSPTGQGNEKLFF.

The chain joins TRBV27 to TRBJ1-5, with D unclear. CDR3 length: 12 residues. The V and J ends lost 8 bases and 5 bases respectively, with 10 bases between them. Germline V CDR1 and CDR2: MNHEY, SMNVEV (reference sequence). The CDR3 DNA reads TGTGCCAGCGGCAACAGCTATCAGCCCCAGCATTTT. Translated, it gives CASGNSYQPQHF.

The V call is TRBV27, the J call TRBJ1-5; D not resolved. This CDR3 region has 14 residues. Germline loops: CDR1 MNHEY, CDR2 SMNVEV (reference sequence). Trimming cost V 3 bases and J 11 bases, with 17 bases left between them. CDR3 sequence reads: CASSFFQDSSAQHF. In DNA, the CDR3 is TGTGCCAGCAGTTTTTTTCAGGACTCCTCGGCCCAGCATTTT.

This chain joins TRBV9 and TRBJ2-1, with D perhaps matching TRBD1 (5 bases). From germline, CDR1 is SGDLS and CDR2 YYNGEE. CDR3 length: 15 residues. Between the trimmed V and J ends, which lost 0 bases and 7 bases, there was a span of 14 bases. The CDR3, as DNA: TGTGCCAGCAGCGTAGAACCAGGGATGCTTAATGAGCAGTTCTTC. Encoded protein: CASSVEPGMLNEQFF.

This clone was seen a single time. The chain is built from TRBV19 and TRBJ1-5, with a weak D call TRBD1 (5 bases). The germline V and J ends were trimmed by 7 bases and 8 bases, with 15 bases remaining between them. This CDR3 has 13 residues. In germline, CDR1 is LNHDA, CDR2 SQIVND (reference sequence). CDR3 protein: CASTTDQGKPQHF. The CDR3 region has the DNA TGTGCCAGTACCACGGACCAGGGTAAGCCCCAGCATTTT.

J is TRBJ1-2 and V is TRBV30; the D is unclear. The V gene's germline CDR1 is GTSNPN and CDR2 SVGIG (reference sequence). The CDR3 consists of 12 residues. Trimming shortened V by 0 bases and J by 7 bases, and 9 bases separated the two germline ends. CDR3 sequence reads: CAWSVKQLGYTF. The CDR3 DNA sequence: TGTGCCTGGAGTGTAAAACAGCTTGGCTACACCTTC.

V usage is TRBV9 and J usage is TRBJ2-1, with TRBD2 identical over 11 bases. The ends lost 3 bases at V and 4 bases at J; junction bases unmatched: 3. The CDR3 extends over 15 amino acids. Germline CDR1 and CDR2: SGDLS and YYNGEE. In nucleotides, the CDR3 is TGTGCCAGCAGCGCTAGCGGGGGGAGATACAATGAGCAGTTCTTC. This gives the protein CASSASGGRYNEQFF. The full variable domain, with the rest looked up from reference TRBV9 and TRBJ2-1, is DSGVTQTPKHLITATGQRVTLRCSPRSGDLSVYWYQQSLDQGLQFLIQYYNGEERAKGNILERFSAQQFPDLHSELNLSSLELGDSALYFCASSASGGRYNEQFFGPGTRLTVL.

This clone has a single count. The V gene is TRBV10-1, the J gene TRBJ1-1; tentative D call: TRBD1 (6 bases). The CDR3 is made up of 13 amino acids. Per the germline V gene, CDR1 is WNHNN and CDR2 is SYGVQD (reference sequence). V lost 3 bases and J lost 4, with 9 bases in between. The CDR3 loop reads CASSDSTGTEAFF. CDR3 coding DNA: TGCGCCAGCAGTGATTCGACAGGCACTGAAGCTTTCTTT.

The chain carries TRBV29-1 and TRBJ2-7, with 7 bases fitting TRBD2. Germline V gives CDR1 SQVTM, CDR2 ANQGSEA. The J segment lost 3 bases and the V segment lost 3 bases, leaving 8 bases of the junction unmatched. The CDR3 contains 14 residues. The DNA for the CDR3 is TGCAGCGTTGAGGGCGGGAGTCTCCGCTACGAGCAGTACTTC. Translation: CSVEGGSLRYEQYF.

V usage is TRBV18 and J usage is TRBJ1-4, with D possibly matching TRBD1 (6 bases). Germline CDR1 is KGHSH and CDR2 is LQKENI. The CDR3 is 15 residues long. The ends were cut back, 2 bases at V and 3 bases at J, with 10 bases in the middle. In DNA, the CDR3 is TGTGCCAGCTCACCAATTGGACAGCCTAATGAAAAACTGTTTTTT. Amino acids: CASSPIGQPNEKLFF.

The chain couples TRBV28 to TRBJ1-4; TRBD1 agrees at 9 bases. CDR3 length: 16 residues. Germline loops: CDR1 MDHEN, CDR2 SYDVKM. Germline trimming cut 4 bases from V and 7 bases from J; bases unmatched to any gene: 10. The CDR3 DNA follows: TGTGCCAGCAGTTCCTTTCGGACAGGGGACGTTGAAAAACTGTTTTTT. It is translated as CASSSFRTGDVEKLFF.

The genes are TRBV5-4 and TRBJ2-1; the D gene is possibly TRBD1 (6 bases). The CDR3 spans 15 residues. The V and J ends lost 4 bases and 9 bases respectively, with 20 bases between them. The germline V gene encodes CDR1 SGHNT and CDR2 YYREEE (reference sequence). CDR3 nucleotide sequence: TGTGCCAGCAGCCCACAGGGTCCTGGATTAGGTGAGCAGTTCTTC. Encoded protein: CASSPQGPGLGEQFF.